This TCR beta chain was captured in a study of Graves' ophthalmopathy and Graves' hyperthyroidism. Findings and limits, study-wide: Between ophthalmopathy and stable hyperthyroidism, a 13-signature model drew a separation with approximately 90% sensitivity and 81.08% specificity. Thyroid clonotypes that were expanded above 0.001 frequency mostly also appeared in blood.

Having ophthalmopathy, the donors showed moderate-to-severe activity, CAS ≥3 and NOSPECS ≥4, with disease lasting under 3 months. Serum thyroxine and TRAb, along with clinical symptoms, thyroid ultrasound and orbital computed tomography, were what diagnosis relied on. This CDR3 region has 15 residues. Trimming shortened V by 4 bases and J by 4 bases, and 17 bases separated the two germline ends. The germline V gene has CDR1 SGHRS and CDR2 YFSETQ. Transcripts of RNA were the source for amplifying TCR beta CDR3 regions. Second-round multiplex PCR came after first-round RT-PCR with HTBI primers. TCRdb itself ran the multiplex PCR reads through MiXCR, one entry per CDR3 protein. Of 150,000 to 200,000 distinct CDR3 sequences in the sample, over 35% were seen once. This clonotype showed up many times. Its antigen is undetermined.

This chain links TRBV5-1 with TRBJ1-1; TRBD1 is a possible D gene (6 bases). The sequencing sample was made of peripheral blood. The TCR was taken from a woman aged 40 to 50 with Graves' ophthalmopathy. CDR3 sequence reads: CASSAIQGSGTEAFF. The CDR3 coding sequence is TGCGCCAGCAGCGCCATACAGGGTTCGGGCACTGAAGCTTTCTTT.